This T cell receptor (beta chain) appears in the sequencing data of a study of neurological immune-mediated disorders. TCRdb processed the 5' RACE reads anew with MiXCR; each CDR3 protein has one entry. The sample records roughly 38,000 distinct CDR3 sequences, almost 7.5% being singletons. This clonotype was observed many times. This CDR3 spans 12 amino acids. V was trimmed by 4 bases and J by 4 bases, leaving 7 bases between them. Germline V gene lookup returns CDR1 MNHNY and CDR2 SVGAGI (reference sequence). The clonotype originates from a woman aged 40 to 49 in good health. The gene calls are TRBV6-6 and TRBJ2-5; D possibly corresponds to TRBD1 (6 bases). Sequences were obtained from PBMCs. CDR3 protein: CASSSQGETQYF. The CDR3 nucleotides are TGTGCCAGCAGTTCACAGGGAGAGACCCAGTACTTC.